The present entry profiles one TCR beta chain with its context. Methods used by the authors: Reference gene primer amplification gave estimated nucleated cell counts. Clones were sequenced by immunoSEQ multiplex PCR, and TCRdb holds only the in-frame ones, with some missing. V, J and clone size are taken as reported in that table, and D and trimming were inferred from the DNA itself. The sample contains roughly 150,000 clones, around 89% of which appear only once. These data are taken from a study of blood T cell repertoires in COVID-19. The overall study: The origin of the acute and convalescent COVID-19 samples was the United States, Italy and Spain. T cells, B-cell-depleted T cells, or PBMCs provided the cDNA or gDNA that served as material.

Trimming stripped 0 bases from V and 4 bases from J, with 12 bases between. From germline, CDR1 is GTSNPN and CDR2 SVGIG (reference sequence). There are 15 residues in the CDR3. This clonotype originated in a man between 60 and 75 years old with acute or convalescent COVID-19. The chain joins TRBV30 to TRBJ1-4; no clear D. The specimen sequenced was peripheral blood. Here the CDR3 reads CAWSVASGINEKLFF. The CDR3 nucleotides read TGTGCCTGGAGTGTAGCTTCGGGGATTAATGAAAAACTGTTTTTT.